Listed below are T cell receptor beta chains from one sample, sequenced in a study of blood T cells in healthy people across ages. TCRdb fed the 5' RACE reads into MiXCR, producing one record per CDR3 protein. Found here are 1,500,000 or so distinct CDR3 sequences, approximately 42% of them singletons; the top ten hold around 4%. Sequenced input: blood. All receptors derive from a woman aged 18-29 years in good health. Both conserved end residues are part of each CDR3. D genes are given only for firm matches. For some rows the clone size is stated as once, few or many, or as a class when expanded; others skip it.

V gene: TRBV20-1; clone size: few; D gene: TRBD2; J gene: TRBJ2-7; CDR3 length: 16; CDR3 DNA: TGCAGTGCTAGAAACCCCGGACTAGCGGGAAATAATGAGCAGTACTTC; CDR3 protein: CSARNPGLAGNNEQYF
V gene: TRBV4-3; clone size: few; D gene: -; J gene: TRBJ2-7; CDR3 length: 16; CDR3 DNA: TGCGCCAGCAGCCAAGCCCCCCGGGTTACCACCTACGAGCAGTACTTC; CDR3 protein: CASSQAPRVTTYEQYF
V gene: TRBV7-9; clone size: -; D gene: -; J gene: TRBJ2-2; CDR3 length: 13; CDR3 DNA: TGTGCCAGCAGCTCCAGCACGTCCGGGGAGCTGTTTTTT; CDR3 protein: CASSSSTSGELFF
V gene: TRBV4-1; clone size: -; D gene: -; J gene: TRBJ2-5; CDR3 length: 16; CDR3 DNA: TGCGCCAGCAGCCAAGATGGTAGGGCAGGGGATTGGACCCAGTACTTC; CDR3 protein: CASSQDGRAGDWTQYF
V gene: TRBV7-2; clone size: -; D gene: TRBD1; J gene: TRBJ2-1; CDR3 length: 15; CDR3 DNA: TGTGCCAGCAGCGGAGGGGACAGGTATTACAATGAGCAGTTCTTC; CDR3 protein: CASSGGDRYYNEQFF
V gene: TRBV6-5; clone size: -; D gene: -; J gene: TRBJ2-7; CDR3 length: 11; CDR3 DNA: TGTGCCAGCAGTACCGAGTTCCGGCAGTACTTC; CDR3 protein: CASSTEFRQYF
V gene: TRBV9; clone size: -; D gene: -; J gene: TRBJ1-5; CDR3 length: 17; CDR3 DNA: TGTGCCAGCAGCCCGGGGGACGGGGATCATAGCAATCAGCCCCAGCATTTT; CDR3 protein: CASSPGDGDHSNQPQHF
V gene: TRBV6-2/TRBV6-3; clone size: -; D gene: -; J gene: TRBJ2-1; CDR3 length: 15; CDR3 DNA: TGCGCCAGCAGTTACGGAGGGGGGCGTTACAATGAGCAGTTCTTC; CDR3 protein: CASSYGGGRYNEQFF
V gene: TRBV14; clone size: -; D gene: -; J gene: TRBJ1-1; CDR3 length: 17; CDR3 DNA: TGTGCCAGCAGCCACCACCGAGGGGGGCTGATGAACACTGAAGCTTTCTTT; CDR3 protein: CASSHHRGGLMNTEAFF
V gene: TRBV20-1; clone size: -; D gene: -; J gene: TRBJ2-7; CDR3 length: 16; CDR3 DNA: TGCAGTGCTAGATCCACCGGAAGGGGGGCGCCCTACGAGCAGTACTTC; CDR3 protein: CSARSTGRGAPYEQYF
V gene: TRBV11-2; clone size: few; D gene: -; J gene: TRBJ2-1; CDR3 length: 15; CDR3 DNA: TGTGCCAGCAGCTTAGAGATAGGAGCTTACAATGAGCAGTTCTTC; CDR3 protein: CASSLEIGAYNEQFF
V gene: TRBV12-3/TRBV12-4; clone size: many; D gene: -; J gene: TRBJ1-2; CDR3 length: 13; CDR3 DNA: TGTGCCAGCAGTTTACGGACGAACTATGGCTACACCTTC; CDR3 protein: CASSLRTNYGYTF
V gene: TRBV9; clone size: -; D gene: -; J gene: TRBJ1-4; CDR3 length: 14; CDR3 DNA: TGTGCCAGCAGCGTAGGGGGGACACCTGAAAAACTGTTTTTT; CDR3 protein: CASSVGGTPEKLFF
V gene: TRBV7-2; clone size: -; D gene: TRBD2; J gene: TRBJ2-3; CDR3 length: 14; CDR3 DNA: TGTGCCAGCAGCTCGGGGGGTAGCTCAGATACGCAGTATTTT; CDR3 protein: CASSSGGSSDTQYF
V gene: TRBV30; clone size: few; D gene: TRBD1; J gene: TRBJ1-5; CDR3 length: 13; CDR3 DNA: TGTGCCTGGGGACAGGGGGTCCGTCAGCCCCAGCATTTT; CDR3 protein: CAWGQGVRQPQHF
V gene: TRBV27; clone size: -; D gene: TRBD1; J gene: TRBJ1-6; CDR3 length: 16; CDR3 DNA: TGTGCCAGCAGTTGGACAGGGGGCCGATATAATTCACCCCTCCACTTT; CDR3 protein: CASSWTGGRYNSPLHF
V gene: TRBV21-1; clone size: -; D gene: -; J gene: TRBJ2-3; CDR3 length: 17; CDR3 DNA: TGTGCCAGCAGCACCGCGGCAGGGGGCTGGGACACAGATACGCAGTATTTT; CDR3 protein: CASSTAAGGWDTDTQYF
V gene: TRBV6-2/TRBV6-3; clone size: -; D gene: -; J gene: TRBJ2-6; CDR3 length: 16; CDR3 DNA: TGTGCCAGCAGACTACGATACGGGCCTGGGGCCAACGTCCTGACTTTC; CDR3 protein: CASRLRYGPGANVLTF
V gene: TRBV19; clone size: -; D gene: -; J gene: TRBJ1-1; CDR3 length: 12; CDR3 DNA: TGTGCCAGTAGTATTGGAATCACTGAAGCTTTCTTT; CDR3 protein: CASSIGITEAFF
V gene: TRBV12-3/TRBV12-4; clone size: -; D gene: -; J gene: TRBJ1-4; CDR3 length: 11; CDR3 DNA: TGTGCAATCAGGGTTAGTGAAAAACTGTTTTTT; CDR3 protein: CAIRVSEKLFF
V gene: TRBV3-1; clone size: -; D gene: -; J gene: TRBJ1-2; CDR3 length: 15; CDR3 DNA: TGTGCCAGCAGCCATCCCGCGGAGGGGGTTTATGGCTACACCTTC; CDR3 protein: CASSHPAEGVYGYTF
V gene: TRBV24-1; clone size: -; D gene: -; J gene: TRBJ2-5; CDR3 length: 16; CDR3 DNA: TGTGCCACCAGTGATACGGAGACATCAAAACAAGAGACCCAGTACTTC; CDR3 protein: CATSDTETSKQETQYF
V gene: TRBV6-6; clone size: -; D gene: -; J gene: TRBJ2-7; CDR3 length: 16; CDR3 DNA: TGTGCCAGCAGTTACGCCCCCCGGAGAAGCTCCTACGAGCAGTACTTC; CDR3 protein: CASSYAPRRSSYEQYF
V gene: TRBV27; clone size: -; D gene: TRBD1; J gene: TRBJ1-1; CDR3 length: 15; CDR3 DNA: TGTGCCAGCAGTCCATTCGACAGGGTGAACACTGAAGCTTTCTTT; CDR3 protein: CASSPFDRVNTEAFF
V gene: TRBV7-6; clone size: -; D gene: -; J gene: TRBJ2-1; CDR3 length: 15; CDR3 DNA: TGTGCCAGCAGCCCGGGACTGACTCTCTGGGATGAGCAGTTCTTC; CDR3 protein: CASSPGLTLWDEQFF
V gene: TRBV4-1; clone size: -; D gene: -; J gene: TRBJ1-1; CDR3 length: 15; CDR3 DNA: TGCGCCAGCAGCCAAGTAGTGGTGGACGGCACTGAAGCTTTCTTT; CDR3 protein: CASSQVVVDGTEAFF
V gene: TRBV3-1; clone size: -; D gene: TRBD2; J gene: TRBJ2-7; CDR3 length: 19; CDR3 DNA: TGTGCCAGCAGCCAAGATCTAGGGACTAGCGGGAGTGGTTCCTACGAGCAGTACTTC; CDR3 protein: CASSQDLGTSGSGSYEQYF
V gene: TRBV27; clone size: -; D gene: TRBD1; J gene: TRBJ1-5; CDR3 length: 14; CDR3 DNA: TGTGCTAGCAGTATACAGGGGAGAAATCAGCCCCAGCATTTT; CDR3 protein: CASSIQGRNQPQHF
V gene: TRBV4-1; clone size: few; D gene: TRBD2; J gene: TRBJ2-7; CDR3 length: 16; CDR3 DNA: TGCGCCAGCAGCCATATCCTAGCGGGAGGAGCCTACGAGCAGTACTTC; CDR3 protein: CASSHILAGGAYEQYF
V gene: TRBV29-1; clone size: -; D gene: -; J gene: TRBJ1-1; CDR3 length: 11; CDR3 DNA: TGCGGCCGGGAAGAGAACACTGAAGCTTTCTTT; CDR3 protein: CGREENTEAFF
V gene: TRBV7-2; clone size: -; D gene: -; J gene: TRBJ2-4; CDR3 length: 15; CDR3 DNA: TGTGCCAGCAGTTCCCAAGGTTTAAGGGAAAACATTCAGTACTTC; CDR3 protein: CASSSQGLRENIQYF
V gene: TRBV30; clone size: -; D gene: TRBD1; J gene: TRBJ2-7; CDR3 length: 15; CDR3 DNA: TGTGCCTGGAGTTGGGGAAACAGGGGCGGTTACGAGCAGTACTTC; CDR3 protein: CAWSWGNRGGYEQYF
V gene: TRBV27; clone size: -; D gene: TRBD1; J gene: TRBJ2-7; CDR3 length: 18; CDR3 DNA: TGTGCCCCTGGGGCCGTGGGTATTGTCGGACAGGGGCGCTACGAGCAGTACTTC; CDR3 protein: CAPGAVGIVGQGRYEQYF
V gene: TRBV3-1; clone size: -; D gene: -; J gene: TRBJ1-1; CDR3 length: 14; CDR3 DNA: TGTGCCAGCAGCCACCTAGCAGGGAACACTGAAGCTTTCTTT; CDR3 protein: CASSHLAGNTEAFF
V gene: TRBV11-2; clone size: few; D gene: TRBD1; J gene: TRBJ2-1; CDR3 length: 15; CDR3 DNA: TGTGCCAGCAGACCCAGGGGGTCCCCCCACAATGAGCAGTTCTTC; CDR3 protein: CASRPRGSPHNEQFF
V gene: TRBV21-1; clone size: -; D gene: -; J gene: TRBJ2-3; CDR3 length: 13; CDR3 DNA: TGTGCCAGCAGCAAAGGCAGGGTGGATACGCAGTATTTT; CDR3 protein: CASSKGRVDTQYF
V gene: TRBV6-1; clone size: few; D gene: TRBD2; J gene: TRBJ2-1; CDR3 length: 15; CDR3 DNA: TGTGCCAGCAGTGAAGTGGGGGGGTCCTACAATGAGCAGTTCTTC; CDR3 protein: CASSEVGGSYNEQFF
V gene: TRBV4-1; clone size: -; D gene: -; J gene: TRBJ2-2; CDR3 length: 14; CDR3 DNA: TGCACCAGCAGCCAGCAAATGACCACCGGGGAGCTGTTTTTT; CDR3 protein: CTSSQQMTTGELFF
V gene: TRBV6-2/TRBV6-3; clone size: -; D gene: -; J gene: TRBJ2-5; CDR3 length: 14; CDR3 DNA: TGTGCCAGCAGTTACCCGGGTCCCTACAATGAGCAGTACTTC; CDR3 protein: CASSYPGPYNEQYF
V gene: TRBV20-1; clone size: -; D gene: -; J gene: TRBJ2-7; CDR3 length: 12; CDR3 DNA: TGCAGTGCTAGACTTCGGACCTACGAGCAGTACTTC; CDR3 protein: CSARLRTYEQYF
V gene: TRBV28; clone size: few; D gene: -; J gene: TRBJ2-1; CDR3 length: 17; CDR3 DNA: TGTGCCAGCAGTGTACCCGGGGACCCCCGCTCCTACAATGAGCAGTTCTTC; CDR3 protein: CASSVPGDPRSYNEQFF
V gene: TRBV28; clone size: -; D gene: -; J gene: TRBJ2-5; CDR3 length: 17; CDR3 DNA: TGTGCCAGCAGTTTAAGGAGCGATCGGCCACCCCAAGAGACCCAGTACTTC; CDR3 protein: CASSLRSDRPPQETQYF
V gene: TRBV29-1; clone size: few; D gene: TRBD1; J gene: TRBJ1-1; CDR3 length: 13; CDR3 DNA: TGCAGCGTTGCGGACAGGGCGAACACTGAAGCTTTCTTT; CDR3 protein: CSVADRANTEAFF
V gene: TRBV5-1; clone size: -; D gene: -; J gene: TRBJ2-7; CDR3 length: 13; CDR3 DNA: TGCGCCAGCAGCTTGGATGGCAACAATGAGCAGTACTTC; CDR3 protein: CASSLDGNNEQYF
V gene: TRBV27; clone size: -; D gene: -; J gene: TRBJ2-7; CDR3 length: 14; CDR3 DNA: TGTGCCAGCAGCCCGGGGTTTTCCTACAATGAGCAGTACTTC; CDR3 protein: CASSPGFSYNEQYF
V gene: TRBV7-2; clone size: many; D gene: TRBD2; J gene: TRBJ2-5; CDR3 length: 15; CDR3 DNA: TGTGCCAGCAGCTTCCCCCCTAGCGGGGGGGAGATCCAGTACTTC; CDR3 protein: CASSFPPSGGEIQYF
V gene: TRBV5-1; clone size: -; D gene: -; J gene: TRBJ1-4; CDR3 length: 15; CDR3 DNA: TGCGCCAGCAGTTTCACAGGCGCAACTAATGAAAAACTGTTTTTT; CDR3 protein: CASSFTGATNEKLFF
V gene: TRBV7-8; clone size: -; D gene: TRBD1; J gene: TRBJ1-1; CDR3 length: 16; CDR3 DNA: TGTGCCAGCAGCTTAGGGGCAGGGGGGTCGAACACTGAAGCTTTCTTT; CDR3 protein: CASSLGAGGSNTEAFF
V gene: TRBV9; clone size: -; D gene: -; J gene: TRBJ2-1; CDR3 length: 16; CDR3 DNA: TGTGCCAGCAGCCCAACAGTGGGAAACTCCTACAATGAGCAGTTCTTC; CDR3 protein: CASSPTVGNSYNEQFF
V gene: TRBV7-2; clone size: -; D gene: TRBD1; J gene: TRBJ1-1; CDR3 length: 17; CDR3 DNA: TGTACCAGCAGCTTATGGGGACAGGGGGACATGAACACTGAAGCTTTCTTT; CDR3 protein: CTSSLWGQGDMNTEAFF
V gene: TRBV2; clone size: -; D gene: -; J gene: TRBJ1-5; CDR3 length: 12; CDR3 DNA: TGTGCCAGTCTCTCCCCTGGGGGGGTTGCGCATTTT; CDR3 protein: CASLSPGGVAHF
V gene: TRBV7-9; clone size: -; D gene: -; J gene: TRBJ2-7; CDR3 length: 14; CDR3 DNA: TGTGCCAGCAGCATAACGGGAAACTCCTACGAGCAGTACTTC; CDR3 protein: CASSITGNSYEQYF
V gene: TRBV5-1; clone size: -; D gene: -; J gene: TRBJ1-4; CDR3 length: 16; CDR3 DNA: TGCGCCAGCAGAATCCAGGGAGGGGGGACTAATGAAAAACTGTTTTTT; CDR3 protein: CASRIQGGGTNEKLFF
V gene: TRBV12-3/TRBV12-4; clone size: -; D gene: -; J gene: TRBJ1-4; CDR3 length: 13; CDR3 DNA: TGTGCCAGCAGTTTAATCGGAGATGAAAAACTGTTTTTT; CDR3 protein: CASSLIGDEKLFF
V gene: TRBV7-2; clone size: few; D gene: TRBD2; J gene: TRBJ2-7; CDR3 length: 14; CDR3 DNA: TGTGCCAGCAGCTTGGGACTAGCGTTCGACGAGCAGTACTTC; CDR3 protein: CASSLGLAFDEQYF
V gene: TRBV4-3; clone size: -; D gene: TRBD2; J gene: TRBJ2-1; CDR3 length: 17; CDR3 DNA: TGCGTCAGCAGCCAAGATTGGGGCGGGAGCTCCTACAATGAGCAGTTCTTC; CDR3 protein: CVSSQDWGGSSYNEQFF
V gene: TRBV6-6; clone size: -; D gene: -; J gene: TRBJ2-3; CDR3 length: 13; CDR3 DNA: TGTGCCAGCAGTTACTCGGGGGCAGATACGCAGTATTTT; CDR3 protein: CASSYSGADTQYF
V gene: TRBV20-1; clone size: -; D gene: -; J gene: TRBJ2-1; CDR3 length: 15; CDR3 DNA: TGCAGTGCTGGAGAGGACCATTCGCTGTACAATGAGCAGTTCTTC; CDR3 protein: CSAGEDHSLYNEQFF
V gene: TRBV28; clone size: -; D gene: TRBD2; J gene: TRBJ2-1; CDR3 length: 18; CDR3 DNA: TGTGCCAGCACTCAACAACTACCGGGACTAGCGGGAGCGGGCGAGCAGTTCTTC; CDR3 protein: CASTQQLPGLAGAGEQFF
V gene: TRBV3-1; clone size: -; D gene: TRBD2; J gene: TRBJ2-1; CDR3 length: 16; CDR3 DNA: TGTGCCAGCAGCCAACTAGGCGGGAGTTCCTACAATGAGCAGTTCTTC; CDR3 protein: CASSQLGGSSYNEQFF